Presented here are 21 T cell receptor beta chains from one specimen sequenced in a study of shared clonotypes between healthy human individuals. Sequencing used immunoSEQ multiplex PCR; TCRdb keeps in-frame clones, though not all of them. Of about 1.5 million clones listed, around 98% are singletons. The sample comprised naive CD4+ T cells sorted from blood. Subset described: CD45RA+ positively selected. The source is a young man in good health.

This rearrangement joins TRBV7-8 to TRBJ1-1, with D perhaps matching TRBD1 (6 bases). Germline V gene lookup returns CDR1 SGHVS and CDR2 FQNEAQ. V was clipped by 5 bases and J by 1 base, with 11 bases between them. This CDR3 has 14 residues. As DNA, the CDR3 is TGTGCCAGCAGCACGCGACAGGCGAACACTGAAGCTTTCTTT. Protein sequence: CASSTRQANTEAFF.

The chain links TRBV28 to TRBJ2-7, with D perhaps matching TRBD2 (5 bases). Germline loops: CDR1 MDHEN, CDR2 SYDVKM. CDR3 length: 15 residues. V was cut by 3 bases and J by 4 bases, with 16 bases left in between. The CDR3, as DNA: TGTGCCAGCAGTTTGACCGGGATAGGCCCTTACGAGCAGTACTTC. Translated: CASSLTGIGPYEQYF.

The chain links TRBV28 to TRBJ2-7, with D possibly being TRBD1 or TRBD2 (7 bases each). V lost 4 bases and J lost 3, with 19 bases in between. The CDR3 is 16 amino acids. The V gene's germline CDR1 is MDHEN and CDR2 SYDVKM. The CDR3 is CASSYPQPRGGYEQYF. CDR3 coding DNA: TGTGCCAGCAGTTACCCTCAACCCAGGGGGGGCTACGAGCAGTACTTC.

The V and J genes are TRBV7-2 and TRBJ2-1; 8 nucleotides line up with TRBD2. The CDR3 covers 15 residues. Germline V CDR1 and CDR2: SGHTA, FQGNSA. The trim removed 1 base at V and 7 bases at J, leaving 6 bases unmatched. CDR3 sequence: CASSLVVTSVNEQFF. The CDR3 bases are TGTGCCAGCAGCTTAGTCGTGACTAGCGTGAATGAGCAGTTCTTC.

This clone was seen just once. The chain employs TRBV18 and TRBJ2-1; D possibly corresponds to TRBD2 (5 bases). The CDR3 covers 13 residues. Germline-derived CDR1 and CDR2 are KGHSH and LQKENI. V dropped 0 bases and J dropped 6 bases, with 6 bases sitting between them. CDR3 bases: TGTGCCAGCTCACCACCAGGACTCAATGAGCAGTTCTTC. It yields the protein CASSPPGLNEQFF.

Of note for this clone: Within the sample, other DNA sequences also encode this same CDR3. The chain uses TRBV6-5 and TRBJ2-6, with D unresolved. Germline lookup yields CDR1 MNHEY and CDR2 SVGAGI. There are 14 residues in the CDR3. Trimming took 4 bases from V and 1 from J, leaving 5 bases between them. The CDR3 sequence is CASSSSSGANVLTF. The CDR3 coding sequence is TGTGCCAGCAGTTCCTCATCTGGGGCCAACGTCCTGACTTTC.

The genes are TRBV5-1 and TRBJ2-6; TRBD1 matches at 8 bases. Trimming at V came to 5 bases and at J to 2 bases, leaving 18 bases not matched to a gene. Germline V gene data show CDR1 as SGHRS and CDR2 as YFSETQ. The CDR3 is 20 residues long. CDR3 nucleotides: TGCGCCAGCAGGTTCCCGGCGCAGGGGGCGGAATATCCTGGGGCCAACGTCCTGACTTTC. Its translation is CASRFPAQGAEYPGANVLTF.

The chain employs TRBV6-6 and TRBJ2-1, with D tentatively TRBD1 (5 bases). CDR1 MNHNY and CDR2 SVGAGI come from the germline V gene (reference sequence). This CDR3 comprises 16 residues. The V gene lost 0 bases and the J gene lost 4 bases, with 13 bases spanning the gap. CDR3 amino acids: CASSYSIDSYYNEQFF. DNA for the CDR3: TGTGCCAGCAGTTACTCGATTGACAGCTATTACAATGAGCAGTTCTTC.

The chain combines TRBV18 with TRBJ2-7; the match to TRBD2 covers 15 bases. V trimming: 2 bases; J trimming: 0 bases; junction bases outside the gene matches: 14. CDR1 is KGHSH, CDR2 LQKENI, per germline. CDR3 length equals 21 residues. Written as DNA, the CDR3 is TGTGCCAGCTCACCAAGAGTAAGTTTCGGACTAGCGGGAGGGAGCTCCTACGAGCAGTACTTC. Translating it yields CASSPRVSFGLAGGSSYEQYF.

A few counts support this clone. The gene calls are TRBV7-3 and TRBJ2-2; a possible D gene is TRBD1 (6 bases). The CDR3 is made up of 15 amino acids. V shed 2 bases and J shed 3 bases, with 10 bases lying between them. CDR1 is SGHTA, CDR2 FQGTGA, per germline. CDR3 sequence: CASSLAGVYTGELFF. The CDR3 nucleotides are TGTGCCAGCAGCTTAGCAGGGGTTTACACCGGGGAGCTGTTTTTT. The full variable domain, its missing parts supplied by reference TRBV7-3 and TRBJ2-2, is GAGVSQTPSNKVTEKGKYVELRCDPISGHTALYWYRQSLGQGPEFLIYFQGTGAADDSGLPNDRFFAVRPEGSVSTLKIQRTERGDSAVYLCASSLAGVYTGELFFGEGSRLTVL.

The table lists this clone with a count of one. The gene calls are TRBV5-1 and TRBJ2-2; D perhaps matches TRBD2 (7 bases). The V and J ends lost 4 bases and 1 base respectively, with 17 bases between them. Germline CDR1 reads SGHRS; CDR2 reads YFSETQ. The CDR3 has 17 residues. CDR3 DNA sequence: TGCGCCAGCAGCCCGGGGGCTAGCGGTAGGAACACCGGGGAGCTGTTTTTT. It specifies CASSPGASGRNTGELFF.

This chain uses TRBV18 with TRBJ2-2, with 9 bases fitting TRBD1. CDR1 and CDR2 from the germline V gene are KGHSH and LQKENI. Germline trimming cut 6 bases from V and 6 bases from J; bases unmatched to any gene: 5. There are 14 residues in the CDR3. CDR3 sequence reads: CASSLDRGSGELFF. CDR3 DNA: TGTGCCAGCTCCCTGGACAGGGGCTCCGGGGAGCTGTTTTTT.

This chain links TRBV7-3 with TRBJ2-7; D is perhaps TRBD2 (6 bases). V was shortened by 5 bases and J by 0 bases, with 11 bases between the two germline ends. CDR1 is SGHTA, CDR2 FQGTGA, per germline. This CDR3 region has 14 residues. The CDR3 DNA reads as TGTGCCAGCAGCCCCACGCGGGACTCCTACGAGCAGTACTTC. This translates into CASSPTRDSYEQYF.

The chain combines TRBV5-6 with TRBJ2-3; 7 positions match TRBD2. Looked up from germline, CDR1 is SGHDT and CDR2 is YYEEEE. There are 16 residues in the CDR3. The V segment lost 1 base and the J segment 4 bases; nucleotides outside the gene matches: 9. DNA for the CDR3: TGTGCCAGCAGCTTGCTGGGCGGGAGAGGCGCAGATACGCAGTATTTT. It yields the protein CASSLLGGRGADTQYF.

The CDR3 region has the DNA TGCGCCAGCAGCACCAGCGGACTAGCGGGAACCTCTGGCACCGGGGAGCTGTTTTTT. Encoded protein: CASSTSGLAGTSGTGELFF. This rearrangement joins TRBV5-1 to TRBJ2-2; TRBD2 matches 12 bases. The germline CDR1 and CDR2 sequences are SGHRS and YFSETQ. V was pared by 4 bases and J by 4 bases, with 14 bases of the junction left unmatched. This CDR3 is 19 amino acids long.

The V gene is TRBV19, the J gene TRBJ1-5; D gene uncertain. V was trimmed by 5 bases and J by 5 bases, leaving 19 bases between them. There are 16 residues in the CDR3. Germline V CDR1 and CDR2: LNHDA, SQIVND (reference sequence). CDR3 loop: CASSSRAGLGHQPQHF. In DNA, the CDR3 is TGTGCCAGTAGTTCCCGCGCGGGGTTGGGTCATCAGCCCCAGCATTTT.

This clone was found once. Other DNA sequences of this sample code for an identical CDR3. The chain links TRBV10-1 to TRBJ2-1; 9 bases are a match to TRBD1. This CDR3 comprises 12 residues. With 2 bases clipped from V and 14 bases from J, the junction kept 4 bases outside the gene matches. CDR1 and CDR2 (germline): WNHNN, SYGVQD (reference sequence). Here the CDR3 reads CASSEPGQGKFF. The CDR3 DNA reads TGCGCCAGCAGTGAGCCGGGACAGGGAAAGTTCTTC.

The chain combines TRBV6-5 with TRBJ2-2; D call uncertain. From germline, CDR1 is MNHEY and CDR2 SVGAGI. Trimming removed 0 bases at V and 6 bases at J, with 11 bases between. This CDR3 is built from 15 residues. The CDR3 region has the DNA TGTGCCAGCAGTTACTCACCCCCCTCCGCCGGGGAGCTGTTTTTT. This codes for CASSYSPPSAGELFF.

With respect to this clone: Other DNA sequences in the sample encode the same CDR3. The V call is TRBV18, the J call TRBJ1-4; TRBD1 aligns across 7 bases. The germline V gene has CDR1 KGHSH and CDR2 LQKENI. The CDR3 extends over 13 amino acids. V lost 6 bases to trimming and J lost 7 bases; unmatched junction nucleotides: 5. Written as DNA, the CDR3 is TGTGCCAGCTCTCGCGACAGGGTTGAAAAACTGTTTTTT. Its translation is CASSRDRVEKLFF.

Notes on this clone: Other DNA sequences of this sample code for an identical CDR3. This chain links TRBV5-1 with TRBJ1-5, with D unclear. V shed 4 bases and J shed 1 base, with 9 bases lying between them. The CDR3 covers 14 residues. Germline CDR1 and CDR2: SGHRS and YFSETQ. The CDR3 loop is CASSPDGSNQPQHF. In DNA form, the CDR3 reads TGCGCCAGCAGCCCGGACGGAAGCAATCAGCCCCAGCATTTT. Full variable domain (outside the CDR3, taken from reference TRBV5-1 and TRBJ1-5): KAGVTQTPRYLIKTRGQQVTLSCSPISGHRSVSWYQQTPGQGLQFLFEYFSETQRNKGNFPGRFSGRQFSNSRSEMNVSTLELGDSALYLCASSPDGSNQPQHFGDGTRLSIL.

The chain links TRBV2 to TRBJ1-3; 7 nucleotides align to TRBD1. Germline V CDR1 and CDR2: SNHLY, FYNNEI. With V trimmed by 7 bases and J by 3 bases, 6 bases remained unmatched. CDR3 length: 14 amino acids. The CDR3 DNA sequence: TGTGCCAGCAATCGGACAGGACGTGGAAACACCATATATTTT. The encoded protein is CASNRTGRGNTIYF. The variable domain in full, completed from reference TRBV2 and TRBJ1-3, reads EPEVTQTPSHQVTQMGQEVILRCVPISNHLYFYWYRQILGQKVEFLVSFYNNEISEKSEIFDDQFSVERPDGSNFTLKIRSTKLEDSAMYFCASNRTGRGNTIYFGEGSWLTVV.